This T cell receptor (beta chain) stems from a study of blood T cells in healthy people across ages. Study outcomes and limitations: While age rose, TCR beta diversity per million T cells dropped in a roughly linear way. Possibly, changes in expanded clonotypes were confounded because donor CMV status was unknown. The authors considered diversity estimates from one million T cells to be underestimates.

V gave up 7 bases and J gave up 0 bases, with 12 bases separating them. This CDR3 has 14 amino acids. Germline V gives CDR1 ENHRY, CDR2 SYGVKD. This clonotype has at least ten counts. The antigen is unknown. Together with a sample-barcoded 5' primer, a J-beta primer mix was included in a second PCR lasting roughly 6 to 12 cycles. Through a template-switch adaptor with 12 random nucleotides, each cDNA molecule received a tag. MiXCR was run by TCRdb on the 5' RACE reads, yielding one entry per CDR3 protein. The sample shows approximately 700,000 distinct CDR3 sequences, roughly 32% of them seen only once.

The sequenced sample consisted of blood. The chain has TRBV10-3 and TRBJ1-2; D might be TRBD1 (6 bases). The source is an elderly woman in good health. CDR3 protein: CAITLTGTNYGYTF. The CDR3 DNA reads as TGTGCCATCACCCTGACAGGAACTAACTATGGCTACACCTTC.